Presented here are 27 T cell receptor beta chains from one specimen sequenced in a study of T cells after posttransplantation cyclophosphamide. TCRdb keeps only in-frame clones here, not all; method: immunoSEQ multiplex PCR. The sample contains about 13,000 clones, approximately 82% of which appear only once. The sample was memory CD4+ T cells sorted from PBMCs. These receptors were taken from a man aged 50 to 60 in good health, CMV-negative, and a related stem cell transplant donor.

The chain couples TRBV5-1 to TRBJ2-3; 8 bases map to TRBD2. The V gene end was trimmed by 1 base and the J gene end by 8 bases; junction bases not matched to a gene: 12. CDR3 length: 16 residues. The germline gives CDR1 SGHRS, CDR2 YFSETQ. CDR3 amino acids: CASSLFNGGGSGTQYF. The CDR3 nucleotides read TGCGCCAGCAGCTTGTTTAACGGGGGGGGATCTGGTACGCAGTATTTT.

The gene calls are TRBV18 and TRBJ1-2; maybe TRBD1 (5 bases). There are 19 residues in the CDR3. Deletions cut 3 bases from V and 1 base from J, with 24 bases between. Germline V gene data show CDR1 as KGHSH and CDR2 as LQKENI. The CDR3 sequence is CASSPRLIGQERFNYGYTF. CDR3 nucleotides: TGTGCCAGCTCACCTCGGCTAATCGGACAAGAAAGATTTAACTATGGCTACACCTTC.

CDR3 sequence: CASRRTDTQYF. CDR3 in DNA: TGTGCCAGCAGGCGTACAGATACGCAGTATTTT. This sequence joins TRBV7-9 and TRBJ2-3, with D unresolved. The CDR3 is 11 amino acids. The V end was cut by 6 bases, the J end by 3 bases, with 4 bases between. Germline loops: CDR1 SEHNR, CDR2 FQNEAQ (reference sequence). Full variable domain (remainder filled in from reference TRBV7-9 and TRBJ2-3): DTGVSQNPRHKITKRGQNVTFRCDPISEHNRLYWYRQTLGQGPEFLTYFQNEAQLEKSRLLSDRFSAERPKGSFSTLEIQRTEQGDSAMYLCASRRTDTQYFGPGTRLTVL.

J is TRBJ2-1 and V is TRBV19, with 13 bases lining up with TRBD2. After removal of 4 bases from V and 7 bases from J, the junction contained 4 bases not matched to a gene. Germline V gives CDR1 LNHDA, CDR2 SQIVND (reference sequence). CDR3 size: 15 residues. The CDR3 DNA is TGTGCCAGTAGTAGGCGGACTAGCGGGAGAAATGAGCAGTTCTTC. This codes for CASSRRTSGRNEQFF.

This clone has just one count. The rearrangement uses TRBV27 and TRBJ2-7, with 7 bases identical to TRBD1. CDR1 and CDR2 from the germline V gene are MNHEY and SMNVEV (reference sequence). This CDR3 region has 14 residues. The V gene end was trimmed by 4 bases and the J gene end by 5 bases; junction bases not matched to a gene: 8. The DNA for the CDR3 is TGTGCCAGCAGTTGGGGGACAGCTCCTAACGAGCAGTACTTC. It is translated as CASSWGTAPNEQYF.

V and J are TRBV7-9 and TRBJ1-2; no clear D gene. The germline V and J ends were trimmed by 2 bases and 1 base, with 5 bases remaining between them. Germline V gene lookup returns CDR1 SEHNR and CDR2 FQNEAQ (reference sequence). The CDR3 spans 13 residues. CDR3 residues: CASSLNSNYGYTF. For the CDR3, the DNA is TGTGCCAGCAGCTTAAATAGTAACTATGGCTACACCTTC.

This rearrangement joins TRBV11-2 to TRBJ2-7; D unresolved. The germline V gene encodes CDR1 SGHAT and CDR2 FQNNGV. The length of the CDR3 is 13 residues. V gave up 1 base and J gave up 1 base, with 5 bases separating them. In DNA form, the CDR3 reads TGTGCCAGCAGCTTAGGCCGGTCCTACGAGCAGTACTTC. Its protein product is CASSLGRSYEQYF.

The V and J genes are TRBV27 and TRBJ1-1, with TRBD1 matching over 9 bases. There are 14 residues in the CDR3. The V gene's germline CDR1 is MNHEY and CDR2 SMNVEV (reference sequence). Losses at the gene ends were 0 bases for V and 8 bases for J; bases not matched to a gene: 4. CDR3 coding DNA: TGTGCCAGCAGTTTATCCGGGACAGGGATGGAAGCTTTCTTT. Protein: CASSLSGTGMEAFF.

The chain is built from TRBV5-6 and TRBJ2-7, with TRBD1 matching 7 bases. V lost 0 bases, J lost 2 bases, and 2 bases stayed unmatched. The CDR3 sequence is 14 residues long. Germline assignment: CDR1 SGHDT and CDR2 YYEEEE. The CDR3 here is CASSLGGQPYEQYF. CDR3 nucleotides: TGTGCCAGCAGCTTGGGGGGACAGCCCTACGAGCAGTACTTC.

This chain uses TRBV2 with TRBJ1-1; 8 nucleotides agree with TRBD1. The J segment lost 6 bases and the V segment lost 6 bases, leaving 0 bases of the junction unmatched. The CDR3 covers 11 residues. Germline V gives CDR1 SNHLY, CDR2 FYNNEI. CDR3 nucleotide sequence: TGTGCCAGCAGGGACAGGGCTGAAGCTTTCTTT. It translates to CASRDRAEAFF.

This sequence joins TRBV19 and TRBJ2-1; TRBD1 is a possible D gene (6 bases). The CDR3 extends over 13 amino acids. Germline lookup yields CDR1 LNHDA and CDR2 SQIVND (reference sequence). V was cut by 4 bases and J by 6 bases, with 10 bases left in between. In nucleotides, the CDR3 is TGTGCCAGTAGTACACAGGGTTCCAATGAGCAGTTCTTC. Amino acids: CASSTQGSNEQFF. Full variable domain (outside the CDR3, taken from reference TRBV19 and TRBJ2-1): DGGITQSPKYLFRKEGQNVTLSCEQNLNHDAMYWYRQDPGQGLRLIYYSQIVNDFQKGDIAEGYSVSREKKESFPLTVTSAQKNPTAFYLCASSTQGSNEQFFGPGTRLTVL.

As regards this clone: Distinct nucleotide sequences in the sample also encode this CDR3. This rearrangement joins TRBV5-6 to TRBJ1-2; 7 nucleotides match TRBD1. V trimming: 2 bases; J trimming: 2 bases; junction bases outside the gene matches: 3. The CDR3 contains 14 residues. Germline CDR1 reads SGHDT; CDR2 reads YYEEEE. CDR3: CASSLGQANYGYTF. In nucleotides, the CDR3 is TGTGCCAGCAGCTTAGGACAGGCCAACTATGGCTACACCTTC.

This clone came up a few times. V is TRBV19 and J is TRBJ2-7; 9 nucleotides agree with TRBD1. The V gene end was trimmed by 4 bases and the J gene end by 6 bases; junction bases not matched to a gene: 4. CDR1 is LNHDA and CDR2 is SQIVND in the germline V gene (reference sequence). The CDR3 contains 13 residues. CDR3 sequence: CASSTLGQGEQYF. The CDR3 DNA reads as TGTGCCAGTAGTACCTTGGGACAGGGCGAGCAGTACTTC. Variable domain in full (rest from reference TRBV19 and TRBJ2-7): DGGITQSPKYLFRKEGQNVTLSCEQNLNHDAMYWYRQDPGQGLRLIYYSQIVNDFQKGDIAEGYSVSREKKESFPLTVTSAQKNPTAFYLCASSTLGQGEQYFGPGTRLTVT.

V usage is TRBV7-8 and J usage is TRBJ1-3; 9 bases align to TRBD1. With V trimmed by 1 base and J by 2 bases, 6 bases remained unmatched. The CDR3 loop spans 17 amino acids. Per the germline V gene, CDR1 is SGHVS and CDR2 is FQNEAQ. The DNA of the CDR3 is TGTGCCAGCAGCTTAGGACCGACAGGGGGTGCTGGAAACACCATATATTTT. Residues: CASSLGPTGGAGNTIYF.

V and J are TRBV11-2 and TRBJ1-1, with D perhaps TRBD1 (5 bases). Germline CDR1 reads SGHAT; CDR2 reads FQNNGV. This CDR3 region has 18 residues. Trimming left V 5 bases short and J 4 bases short, with 26 bases between. The CDR3 protein is CASSPGLGRGRTTTEAFF. The CDR3 DNA reads as TGTGCCAGCAGCCCCGGATTAGGGCGGGGGAGGACGACCACTGAAGCTTTCTTT.

The J gene is TRBJ2-1, the V gene TRBV5-6, with TRBD2 matching over 9 bases. Germline values: CDR1 SGHDT, CDR2 YYEEEE. The CDR3 spans 16 residues. Trimming at V came to 7 bases and at J to 2 bases, leaving 10 bases not matched to a gene. The CDR3 DNA reads as TGTGCCAGCGATCTCTTAGCGGGAGAGGCCTACAATGAGCAGTTCTTC. Its protein product is CASDLLAGEAYNEQFF.

This chain links TRBV9 with TRBJ2-1, with 10 bases identical to TRBD2. V shed 0 bases and J 6 bases; nucleotides not matched to a gene: 6. Germline CDR1 is SGDLS and CDR2 is YYNGEE. The CDR3 is 16 residues long. CDR3 sequence (DNA): TGTGCCAGCAGCGTAGGTTTGCTAGCGGGAGTCAATGAGCAGTTCTTC. This gives the protein CASSVGLLAGVNEQFF.

About this clone: A junction boundary mismatches the germline segment, possibly from a read error. The J gene is TRBJ2-1, the V gene TRBV9; TRBD2 might be the D (6 bases). The CDR3 is 14 residues long. Germline V gene sequence: CDR1 SGDLS, CDR2 YYNGEE. The CDR3 DNA reads as TGTGCCAGCAGCGTAGGGGACTCCCACAATGAGCAGTTCTTC. Protein: CASSVGDSHNEQFF.

The J gene is TRBJ1-3, the V gene TRBV27; TRBD1 is a possible D gene (5 bases). The germline V gene has CDR1 MNHEY and CDR2 SMNVEV (reference sequence). The CDR3 has 16 amino acids. V was pared by 0 bases and J by 0 bases, with 9 bases between. The CDR3 region is CASSLSPGPSGNTIYF. CDR3 nucleotides: TGTGCCAGCAGTTTATCGCCAGGGCCCTCTGGAAACACCATATATTTT.

The chain joins TRBV18 to TRBJ2-7; 15 positions agree with TRBD2. After removal of 2 bases from V and 3 bases from J, the junction contained 5 bases not matched to a gene. Germline CDR1 and CDR2: KGHSH and LQKENI. This CDR3 spans 17 amino acids. The CDR3 DNA follows: TGTGCCAGCTCACCATCCGGGACTAGCGGGAGGAACTACGAGCAGTACTTC. As protein: CASSPSGTSGRNYEQYF. The whole variable domain, remainder taken from reference TRBV18 and TRBJ2-7, is NAGVMQNPRHLVRRRGQEARLRCSPMKGHSHVYWYRQLPEEGLKFMVYLQKENIIDESGMPKERFSAEFPKEGPSILRIQQVVRGDSAAYFCASSPSGTSGRNYEQYFGPGTRLTVT.

This chain connects TRBV6-6 to TRBJ1-1, with 11 bases aligning to TRBD1. This CDR3 spans 14 amino acids. CDR1 and CDR2 (germline): MNHNY, SVGAGI (reference sequence). The J segment lost 6 bases and the V segment lost 5 bases, leaving 5 bases of the junction unmatched. DNA of the CDR3: TGTGCCAGCAGTAGGGACAGGGGGAGCGCTGAAGCTTTCTTT. It codes for CASSRDRGSAEAFF.

This rearrangement joins TRBV7-3 to TRBJ2-3; tentatively, D is TRBD2 (5 bases). The germline V and J ends were trimmed by 0 bases and 4 bases, with 11 bases remaining between them. The CDR3 loop spans 15 amino acids. Looked up from germline, CDR1 is SGHTA and CDR2 is FQGTGA. CDR3 nucleotide sequence: TGTGCCAGCAGCTTAACCGGGGAAATCCCAGATACGCAGTATTTT. The encoded protein is CASSLTGEIPDTQYF.

The rearrangement joins TRBV2 to TRBJ1-2, with TRBD1 matching over 8 bases. V trimming: 6 bases; J trimming: 3 bases; junction bases outside the gene matches: 3. The CDR3 runs 13 residues. Germline CDR1 SNHLY, CDR2 FYNNEI. The DNA of the CDR3 is TGTGCCAGCAGCCCGGGACAGGACTATGGCTACACCTTC. Translated: CASSPGQDYGYTF.

The table lists this clone with a few counts. V and J are TRBV7-2 and TRBJ2-1; 14 bases are shared with TRBD2. Unmatched junction bases numbered 3, after V lost 4 bases and J lost 10 bases. Germline CDR1 reads SGHTA; CDR2 reads FQGNSA. The CDR3 contains 14 residues. Written as DNA, the CDR3 is TGTGCCAGCAGCTCCCGGACTAGCGGGGGGGAGCAGTTCTTC. It yields the protein CASSSRTSGGEQFF.

This clone has only a few counts. V usage is TRBV6-6 and J usage is TRBJ1-1; 7 bases map to TRBD1. Germline values: CDR1 MNHNY, CDR2 SVGAGI (reference sequence). The V and J ends lost 7 bases and 5 bases, in that order; junction bases with no gene match: 10. The CDR3 has 14 amino acids. The CDR3 here is CASTPTGFGTEAFF. CDR3 DNA sequence: TGTGCCAGCACGCCGACAGGGTTTGGAACTGAAGCTTTCTTT.

Only one count was recorded for this clone. This chain uses TRBV19 with TRBJ2-1, with TRBD2 identical over 9 bases. Germline V CDR1 and CDR2: LNHDA, SQIVND (reference sequence). V dropped 1 base and J dropped 9; count of bases not matched to a gene: 13. The CDR3 totals 17 residues. CDR3 in DNA: TGTGCCAGTAGTATAGGTTTTCTGGCGGGGGGGCCGGGTGAGCAGTTCTTC. This translates into CASSIGFLAGGPGEQFF.

This chain joins TRBV5-1 and TRBJ2-5; TRBD1 matches 11 bases. Germline-derived CDR1 and CDR2 are SGHRS and YFSETQ. The CDR3 covers 14 residues. The junction had 3 bases not matched to a gene; V was cut back by 4 bases and J by 4 bases. As DNA, the CDR3 is TGCGCCAGCAGCGGGGGGACAGGGGGAGAGACCCAGTACTTC. Its protein product is CASSGGTGGETQYF.